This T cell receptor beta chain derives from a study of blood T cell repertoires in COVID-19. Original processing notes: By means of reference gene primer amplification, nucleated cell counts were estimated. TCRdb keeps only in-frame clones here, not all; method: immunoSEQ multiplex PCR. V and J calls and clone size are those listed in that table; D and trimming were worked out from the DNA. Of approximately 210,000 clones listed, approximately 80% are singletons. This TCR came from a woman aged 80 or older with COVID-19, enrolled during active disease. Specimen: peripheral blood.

The CDR3 here is CSVDGQAPGETQYF. The CDR3 DNA sequence: TGCAGCGTCGATGGACAGGCCCCGGGGGAGACCCAGTACTTC. J is TRBJ2-5 and V is TRBV29-1; TRBD1 agrees at 7 bases. V trimming: 6 bases; J trimming: 5 bases; junction bases outside the gene matches: 12. The CDR3 spans 14 residues. Germline values: CDR1 SQVTM, CDR2 ANQGSEA.